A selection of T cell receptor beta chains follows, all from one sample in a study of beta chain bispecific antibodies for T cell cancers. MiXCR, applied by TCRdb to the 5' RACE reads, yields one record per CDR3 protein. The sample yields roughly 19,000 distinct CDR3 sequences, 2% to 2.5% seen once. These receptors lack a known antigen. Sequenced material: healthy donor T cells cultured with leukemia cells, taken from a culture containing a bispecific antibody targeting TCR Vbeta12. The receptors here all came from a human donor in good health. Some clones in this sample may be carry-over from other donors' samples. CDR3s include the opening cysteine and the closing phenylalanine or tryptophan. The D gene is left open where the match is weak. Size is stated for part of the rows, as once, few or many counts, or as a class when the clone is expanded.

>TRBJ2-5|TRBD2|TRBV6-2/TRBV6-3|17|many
CASTSTIGLAGVETQYF
TGTGCCAGCACCTCGACTATAGGACTAGCGGGGGTCGAGACCCAGTACTTC
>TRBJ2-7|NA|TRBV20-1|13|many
CSAREGSGVEQYF
TGCAGTGCTAGAGAGGGGAGCGGAGTGGAGCAGTACTTC
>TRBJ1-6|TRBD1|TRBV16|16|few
CASSHDRVTYNSPLHF
TGTGCCAGCAGCCACGACAGGGTGACCTATAATTCACCCCTCCACTTT
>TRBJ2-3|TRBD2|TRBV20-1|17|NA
CSARRTGGGASTDTQYF
TGCAGTGCTAGGAGGACGGGCGGGGGGGCTAGCACAGATACGCAGTATTTT
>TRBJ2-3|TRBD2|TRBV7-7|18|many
CASSLLKLAGGLTDTQYF
TGTGCTAGCAGCCTGCTAAAACTAGCGGGGGGGCTTACAGATACGCAGTATTTT
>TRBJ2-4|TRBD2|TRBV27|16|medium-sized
CASSSLAGASKNIQYF
TGTGCCAGCAGTTCACTAGCGGGGGCTTCCAAAAACATTCAGTACTTC
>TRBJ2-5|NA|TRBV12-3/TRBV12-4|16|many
CASSFRGHEPQETQYF
TGTGCCAGCAGTTTCCGAGGACATGAACCCCAAGAGACCCAGTACTTC
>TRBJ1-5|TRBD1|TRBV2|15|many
CASSEWTGKGQPQHF
TGTGCCAGCAGCGAATGGACAGGGAAAGGCCAGCCCCAGCATTTT
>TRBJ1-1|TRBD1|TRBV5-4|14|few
CASSFQGARVEAFF
TGTGCCAGCAGCTTTCAGGGGGCGAGGGTTGAAGCTTTCTTT
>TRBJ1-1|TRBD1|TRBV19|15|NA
CASSIRSGQGEQAFF
TGTGCCAGTAGTATAAGATCGGGACAGGGGGAACAAGCTTTCTTT
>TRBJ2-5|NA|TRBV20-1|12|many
CSARRAPETQYF
TGCAGTGCTAGACGGGCCCCGGAGACCCAGTACTTC
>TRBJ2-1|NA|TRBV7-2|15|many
CASSNQGGLGNEQFF
TGTGCCAGCAGCAATCAGGGGGGCCTGGGGAATGAGCAGTTCTTC
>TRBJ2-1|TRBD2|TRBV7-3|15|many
CASSLSGGGLNEQFF
TGTGCCAGCAGCTTATCTGGCGGGGGGCTGAATGAGCAGTTCTTC
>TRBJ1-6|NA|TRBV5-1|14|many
CASSRSGGNSPLHF
TGCGCCAGCAGCCGGTCGGGAGGAAATTCACCCCTCCACTTT
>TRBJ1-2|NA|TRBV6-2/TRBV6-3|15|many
CASSYGTASHYGYTF
TGTGCCAGCAGTTACGGGACCGCCTCCCACTATGGCTACACCTTC
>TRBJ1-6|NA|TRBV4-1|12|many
CASSQEGSPLHF
TGCGCCAGCAGCCAAGAGGGCAGCCCCTTGCACTTT
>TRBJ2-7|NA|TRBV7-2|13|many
CASSLVGADEQYF
TGTGCCAGCAGCTTAGTAGGGGCGGACGAGCAGTACTTC
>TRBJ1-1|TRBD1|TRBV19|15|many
CASSIRGPGNTEAFF
TGTGCCAGTAGTATAAGGGGGCCGGGGAACACTGAAGCTTTCTTT
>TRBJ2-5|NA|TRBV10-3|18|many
CAISEPPTKQVLGETQYF
TGTGCCATCAGTGAGCCCCCAACAAAGCAGGTCCTAGGAGAGACCCAGTACTTC
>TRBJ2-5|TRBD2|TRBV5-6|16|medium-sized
CASSSELAGGQETQYF
TGTGCCAGCAGCTCCGAGCTAGCGGGGGGCCAAGAGACCCAGTACTTC
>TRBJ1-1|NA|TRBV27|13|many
CASISAGFTEAFF
TGTGCCAGCATCTCGGCAGGGTTCACTGAAGCTTTCTTT
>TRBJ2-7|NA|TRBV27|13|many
CASSPTVSYEQYF
TGTGCCAGCAGTCCGACGGTTTCCTACGAGCAGTACTTC
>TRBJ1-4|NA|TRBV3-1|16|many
CASSQHRVASREKLFF
TGTGCCAGCAGCCAACACAGGGTGGCATCTCGTGAAAAACTGTTTTTT
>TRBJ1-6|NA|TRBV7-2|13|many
CASSLEGRSPLHF
TGTGCCAGCAGCTTAGAAGGGCGGTCACCCCTCCACTTT
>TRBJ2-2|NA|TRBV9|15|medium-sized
CASSVEEVNTGELFF
TGTGCCAGCAGCGTAGAAGAGGTTAACACCGGGGAGCTGTTTTTT
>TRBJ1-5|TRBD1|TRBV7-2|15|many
CASSPFTGDRQPQHF
TGTGCCAGCAGCCCTTTTACAGGGGATCGTCAGCCCCAGCATTTT
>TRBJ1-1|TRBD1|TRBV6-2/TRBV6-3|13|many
CASTDREFTEAFF
TGTGCCTCCACAGACAGGGAATTTACTGAAGCTTTCTTT
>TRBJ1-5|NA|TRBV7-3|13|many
CASSLDPNQPQHF
TGTGCCAGCAGCTTAGATCCCAATCAGCCCCAGCATTTT
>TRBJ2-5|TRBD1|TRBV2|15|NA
CASLGDRGDQETQYF
TGTGCCAGTTTGGGGGACAGGGGTGACCAAGAGACCCAGTACTTC
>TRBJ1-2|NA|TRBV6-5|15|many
CASSYGGQSSSGYTF
TGTGCCAGCAGTTACGGTGGCCAATCAAGCAGTGGCTACACCTTC
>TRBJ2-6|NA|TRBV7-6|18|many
CASSPPTGSSSGANVLTF
TGTGCCAGCAGCCCCCCGACAGGTTCGAGCTCTGGGGCCAACGTCCTGACTTTC
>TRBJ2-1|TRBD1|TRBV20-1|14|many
CSAVTTGAGDEQFF
TGCAGTGCTGTAACAACAGGGGCAGGCGATGAGCAGTTCTTC
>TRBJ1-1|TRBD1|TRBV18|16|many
CASSHETGVLNTEAFF
TGTGCCAGCTCACACGAGACAGGGGTCCTGAACACTGAAGCTTTCTTT
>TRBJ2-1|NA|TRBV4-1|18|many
CASSQEVTLVLGYNEQFF
TGCGCCAGCAGCCAAGAAGTCACCCTCGTGCTCGGTTACAATGAGCAGTTCTTC
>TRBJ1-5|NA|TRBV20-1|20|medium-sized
CSAREGRWGQVMGQVQPQHF
TGCAGTGCTAGAGAAGGGCGTTGGGGCCAGGTGATGGGGCAGGTTCAGCCCCAGCATTTT
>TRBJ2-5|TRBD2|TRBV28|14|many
CASSVAGEEETQYF
TGTGCCAGCAGTGTAGCGGGGGAAGAAGAGACCCAGTACTTC
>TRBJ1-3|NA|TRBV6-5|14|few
CASSYDLAVDTIYF
TGTGCCAGCAGTTACGATTTGGCGGTCGACACCATATATTTT
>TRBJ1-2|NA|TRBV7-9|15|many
CASSLSDERIYGYTF
TGTGCCAGCAGCTTATCAGACGAAAGAATATATGGCTACACCTTC
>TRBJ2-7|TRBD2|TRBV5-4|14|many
CASSLGTREYEQYF
TGTGCCAGCAGCTTGGGGACTAGAGAATACGAGCAGTACTTC
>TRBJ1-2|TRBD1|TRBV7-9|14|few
CASSVGQVFDGYTF
TGTGCCAGCAGCGTAGGACAGGTGTTCGATGGCTACACCTTC
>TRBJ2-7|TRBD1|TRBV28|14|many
CASNTDRGSYEQYF
TGTGCCAGCAATACCGACAGGGGGTCCTACGAGCAGTACTTC
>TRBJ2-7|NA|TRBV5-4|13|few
CASSLDSGYEQYF
TGTGCCAGCAGCTTGGACAGCGGGTACGAGCAGTACTTC
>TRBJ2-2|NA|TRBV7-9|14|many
CASSLAPGTGELFF
TGTGCCAGCAGCTTAGCGCCCGGCACCGGGGAGCTGTTTTTT
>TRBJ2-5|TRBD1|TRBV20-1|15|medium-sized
CSARGGTGRVETQYF
TGCAGTGCTAGAGGTGGGACAGGGCGGGTAGAGACCCAGTACTTC
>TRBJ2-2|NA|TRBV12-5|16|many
CASGPSATVVAGELFF
TGTGCTAGTGGTCCCTCCGCGACAGTGGTCGCCGGGGAGCTGTTTTTT
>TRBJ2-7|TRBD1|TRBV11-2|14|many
CASSPGQAVMVQYF
TGTGCCAGCAGCCCGGGACAGGCCGTTATGGTGCAGTACTTC
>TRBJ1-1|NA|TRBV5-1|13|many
CASSFFAGPEAFF
TGCGCCAGCAGCTTTTTCGCGGGCCCTGAAGCTTTCTTT
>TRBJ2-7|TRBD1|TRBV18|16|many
CASSQATGTGSYEQYF
TGTGCCAGCTCACAGGCTACCGGGACAGGGTCCTACGAGCAGTACTTC
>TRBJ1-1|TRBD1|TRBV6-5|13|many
CASTRTGGPVAFF
TGTGCCAGCACCAGGACAGGGGGCCCGGTAGCTTTCTTT